The next 28 T cell receptor beta chains were all read from a single sample in a study of blood T cell repertoires in COVID-19. Clones were sequenced by immunoSEQ multiplex PCR, and TCRdb holds only the in-frame ones, with some missing. The sample yields some 150,000 clones, about 80% seen once. Specimen: PBMCs or T cells enriched from blood (not recorded which). These TCRs come from a man in his forties or fifties who had recovered from COVID-19.

The rearrangement links TRBV2 to TRBJ1-5, with TRBD1 matching over 7 bases. Germline V CDR1 and CDR2: SNHLY, FYNNEI. J was trimmed by 1 base and V by 7 bases; bases with no gene match: 10. The CDR3 consists of 16 residues. CDR3 nucleotide sequence: TGTGCCAGCATGAGACAGGGCGCGGGCAGCAATCAGCCCCAGCATTTT. Translated: CASMRQGAGSNQPQHF.

This chain connects TRBV19 to TRBJ1-5; D uncertain. V was clipped by 3 bases and J by 9 bases, with 12 bases between them. Germline V CDR1 and CDR2: LNHDA, SQIVND (reference sequence). This CDR3 is built from 13 residues. CDR3 region: CASSISAVPPQHF. The CDR3 DNA reads TGTGCCAGTAGTATTAGCGCCGTTCCGCCCCAGCATTTT. The whole variable domain, filled in from reference TRBV19 and TRBJ1-5, reads DGGITQSPKYLFRKEGQNVTLSCEQNLNHDAMYWYRQDPGQGLRLIYYSQIVNDFQKGDIAEGYSVSREKKESFPLTVTSAQKNPTAFYLCASSISAVPPQHFGDGTRLSIL.

This sequence joins TRBV11-1 and TRBJ2-7; a weak D match, TRBD1 (6 bases). Germline-derived CDR1 and CDR2 are SGHAT and FQDESV (reference sequence). The length of the CDR3 is 13 residues. Between the trimmed V and J ends, which lost 5 bases and 3 bases, there was a span of 11 bases. CDR3 protein: CASSRTENYEQYF. In nucleotides, the CDR3 is TGTGCCAGCAGCAGGACAGAAAACTACGAGCAGTACTTC.

The chain recombines TRBV19 with TRBJ1-6; the match to TRBD1 covers 7 bases. The CDR3 length is 16 residues. Germline V gene sequence: CDR1 LNHDA, CDR2 SQIVND (reference sequence). The trim removed 7 bases at V and 7 bases at J, leaving 13 bases unmatched. The CDR3 here is CASIDSGQLHNSPLHF. The CDR3 DNA is TGTGCCAGTATCGATTCGGGACAGTTACACAATTCACCCCTCCACTTT.

This sequence joins TRBV18 and TRBJ1-3; a weak D match, TRBD1 (5 bases). CDR3 length: 17 amino acids. Trimming took off 0 bases at V and 0 bases at J, with 12 bases between the two ends. Germline CDR1 and CDR2: KGHSH and LQKENI. The CDR3 spells CASSPPSGTYSGNTIYF. The CDR3 region has the DNA TGTGCCAGCTCACCACCGTCGGGGACTTACTCTGGAAACACCATATATTTT.

The chain employs TRBV5-1 and TRBJ2-7; TRBD1 might be the D (5 bases). The V gene's germline CDR1 is SGHRS and CDR2 YFSETQ. The V end was cut by 2 bases, the J end by 5 bases, with 11 bases between. This CDR3 has 13 residues. The CDR3 here is CASSFSQGNEQYF. In nucleotides, the CDR3 is TGCGCCAGCAGCTTTTCCCAGGGCAACGAGCAGTACTTC. The whole variable domain, remainder taken from reference TRBV5-1 and TRBJ2-7, is KAGVTQTPRYLIKTRGQQVTLSCSPISGHRSVSWYQQTPGQGLQFLFEYFSETQRNKGNFPGRFSGRQFSNSRSEMNVSTLELGDSALYLCASSFSQGNEQYFGPGTRLTVT.

The chain is built from TRBV7-2 and TRBJ1-1; D is possibly TRBD1 (6 bases). The CDR3 sequence is 15 residues long. Trimming left V 5 bases short and J 3 bases short, with 16 bases between. Germline V gene sequence: CDR1 SGHTA, CDR2 FQGNSA. The CDR3 here is CASSPIWGHDTEAFF. The CDR3, as DNA: TGTGCCAGCAGCCCGATTTGGGGGCATGACACTGAAGCTTTCTTT.

The chain couples TRBV27 to TRBJ1-6; 10 bases line up with TRBD1. Germline CDR1 is MNHEY and CDR2 is SMNVEV (reference sequence). This CDR3 contains 16 residues. V gave up 5 bases and J gave up 10 bases; unmatched junction bases: 11. In nucleotides, the CDR3 is TGTGCCAGCAGTCCCCGACAGGGGGCGCGAGGATCACCCCTCCACTTT. As protein: CASSPRQGARGSPLHF.

The V gene is TRBV6-6, the J gene TRBJ2-5, with 7 bases matching TRBD1. Germline lookup yields CDR1 MNHNY and CDR2 SVGAGI (reference sequence). This CDR3 spans 15 amino acids. The V and J ends lost 2 bases and 4 bases, in that order; junction bases with no gene match: 7. CDR3 sequence (DNA): TGTGCCAGCAGTTACCTGGGACAGAAAGCAGAGACCCAGTACTTC. Translation gives CASSYLGQKAETQYF.

The J gene is TRBJ1-2, the V gene TRBV29-1, with 9 positions matching TRBD1. The CDR3 has 14 residues. CDR1 is SQVTM and CDR2 is ANQGSEA in the germline V gene. Germline trimming cut 5 bases from V and 6 bases from J; bases unmatched to any gene: 10. The CDR3 DNA reads as TGCAGCGTTCACACGGGACAGGGAAACGATGGCTACACCTTC. Translation: CSVHTGQGNDGYTF.

This sequence joins TRBV7-9 and TRBJ2-1; TRBD2 matches at 14 bases. Trimming cost V 4 bases and J 0 bases; bases outside gene matches: 5. There are 18 residues in the CDR3. Germline V CDR1 and CDR2: SEHNR, FQNEAQ (reference sequence). This CDR3 is CASSSRGLAGGSYNEQFF. CDR3 in DNA: TGTGCCAGCAGCTCCCGCGGACTAGCGGGGGGCTCCTACAATGAGCAGTTCTTC.

CDR3 region: CASSPSIQSTNEKLFF. CDR3 coding DNA: TGTGCCAGCAGTCCATCTATACAGTCAACTAATGAAAAACTGTTTTTT. J is TRBJ1-4 and V is TRBV2; D uncertain. With 5 bases removed from V and 0 bases from J, the gap between germline ends came to 13 bases. The germline CDR1 and CDR2 sequences are SNHLY and FYNNEI. The CDR3 is 16 residues long.

This clone was counted a single time. This rearrangement joins TRBV28 to TRBJ1-6; 8 bases are a match to TRBD1. V lost 3 bases and J lost 6; bases outside the gene matches: 1. This CDR3 is built from 14 residues. Germline assignment: CDR1 MDHEN and CDR2 SYDVKM. The CDR3 is CASSLGQANSPLHF. The CDR3 coding sequence is TGTGCCAGCAGTTTGGGACAGGCTAATTCACCCCTCCACTTT.

J is TRBJ1-6 and V is TRBV4-2; the D gene is possibly TRBD1 (5 bases). Per the germline V gene, CDR1 is LGHNA and CDR2 is YNFKEQ. The CDR3 has 17 amino acids. The V end lost 0 bases, the J end lost 7 bases, and 16 bases lay between the germline ends. The CDR3 sequence: CASSQEGGVVLNSPLHF. In DNA form, the CDR3 reads TGTGCCAGCAGCCAAGAGGGGGGAGTGGTACTAAATTCACCCCTCCACTTT.

This chain uses TRBV2 with TRBJ1-2; TRBD1 is a possible D gene (6 bases). V lost 7 bases and J 5 bases, leaving 14 bases between the germline ends. The CDR3 consists of 13 residues. In germline, CDR1 is SNHLY, CDR2 FYNNEI. The CDR3 DNA follows: TGTGCCAGCACCACGACAGGCGGGTATGGCTACACCTTC. Translating gives CASTTTGGYGYTF.

CDR3: CASSFGLAGGDTQYF. The CDR3, as DNA: TGTGCCAGCAGCTTTGGTCTAGCGGGGGGCGATACGCAGTATTTT. This rearrangement joins TRBV7-2 to TRBJ2-3, with 11 bases identical to TRBD2. This CDR3 has 15 residues. The germline V gene has CDR1 SGHTA and CDR2 FQGNSA. Germline trimming cut 3 bases from V and 6 bases from J; bases unmatched to any gene: 5.

This clone appeared a single time. The V and J genes are TRBV30 and TRBJ1-2; 8 nucleotides align to TRBD1. The CDR3 covers 13 residues. CDR1 GTSNPN and CDR2 SVGIG come from the germline V gene (reference sequence). The junction had 6 bases not matched to a gene; V was cut back by 2 bases and J by 7 bases. The CDR3 sequence: CAWSRQGAVGYTF. The CDR3 DNA reads as TGTGCCTGGAGTCGGCAGGGGGCGGTTGGCTACACCTTC.

This clone came up a few times. The rearrangement links TRBV11-1 to TRBJ2-1, with 8 bases matching TRBD1. This CDR3 contains 13 residues. After removal of 4 bases from V and 8 bases from J, the junction contained 4 bases not matched to a gene. Germline V gene data show CDR1 as SGHAT and CDR2 as FQDESV (reference sequence). Here the CDR3 reads CASSYNRGDEQFF. As DNA, the CDR3 is TGTGCCAGCAGCTACAACAGGGGGGATGAGCAGTTCTTC.

Comments on this clone: One end of the junction does not line up with germline, which may come from a read error. V and J are TRBV4-3 and TRBJ1-5; 10 bases line up with TRBD1. Germline V gene sequence: CDR1 LGHNA, CDR2 YSLEER. This CDR3 is 17 amino acids long. CDR3 sequence: CASSQDHPTGGKQPQHF. For the CDR3, the DNA is TGCGCCAGCAGCCAAGATCACCCGACAGGGGGCAAACAGCCCCAGCATTTT.

The chain recombines TRBV6-2 or TRBV6-3 with TRBJ2-2, with TRBD2 identical over 11 bases. Per germline, CDR1 MNHEY and CDR2 SVGEGT. V gave up 2 bases and J gave up 3 bases; unmatched junction bases: 5. CDR3 length equals 17 residues. The CDR3 here is CASSYETSGVYTGELFF. Here the CDR3 DNA reads TGTGCCAGCAGTTACGAGACTAGCGGGGTTTACACCGGGGAGCTGTTTTTT.

The chain employs TRBV6-1 and TRBJ1-1, with D unresolved. This CDR3 is built from 14 residues. The germline V and J ends were trimmed by 6 bases and 0 bases, with 11 bases remaining between them. Germline V gives CDR1 MNHNS, CDR2 SASEGT. The CDR3 region has the DNA TGTGCCAGCAGCCGCGTGGCGGTGAACACTGAAGCTTTCTTT. This codes for CASSRVAVNTEAFF.

The chain combines TRBV3-1 (or the pseudogene TRBV3-2) with TRBJ2-1, with 9 bases that match TRBD2. The CDR3 has 16 residues. Per germline, CDR1 LGHDT and CDR2 YNNKEL (reference sequence). J lost 6 bases, V lost 0 bases, and 6 bases had no gene match. The CDR3 sequence is CASSQDRGGAFNEQFF. In nucleotides, the CDR3 is TGTGCCAGCAGCCAAGATCGCGGGGGGGCTTTCAATGAGCAGTTCTTC.

The V gene is TRBV5-1, the J gene TRBJ1-5; D is undetermined. The germline CDR1 and CDR2 sequences are SGHRS and YFSETQ. V lost 0 bases to trimming and J lost 3 bases, with 4 bases between them. This CDR3 is 13 amino acids long. CDR3 sequence (DNA): TGCGCCAGCAGCTTGGAGCCCAATCAGCCCCAGCATTTT. This sequence encodes CASSLEPNQPQHF.

The rearrangement joins TRBV3-1 (or the pseudogene TRBV3-2) to TRBJ1-2; D unresolved. V lost 1 base, J lost 4 bases, and 13 bases lay in between. The germline CDR1 and CDR2 sequences are LGHDT and YNNKEL (reference sequence). CDR3 length equals 15 residues. CDR3 sequence: CASSQGMVPVYGYTF. The CDR3 bases are TGTGCCAGCAGCCAAGGTATGGTCCCAGTCTATGGCTACACCTTC.

The V and J genes are TRBV2 and TRBJ2-5; D is uncertain. The germline gives CDR1 SNHLY, CDR2 FYNNEI. V lost 8 bases and J lost 5, with 6 bases in between. There are 10 residues in the CDR3. As DNA, the CDR3 is TGTGCCAGCTCCCGGGAGACCCAGTACTTC. This translates into CASSRETQYF.

V usage is TRBV5-8 and J usage is TRBJ2-3, with D perhaps TRBD2 (5 bases). The CDR3 contains 16 residues. Germline lookup yields CDR1 SGHTS and CDR2 YDEGEE. V was trimmed by 4 bases and J by 2 bases, leaving 17 bases between them. CDR3 DNA: TGTGCCAGCAGCCTTTCTTTAGCGACGTCCACAGATACGCAGTATTTT. Encoded protein: CASSLSLATSTDTQYF.

This clone turned up a few times. This sequence joins TRBV18 and TRBJ2-2; 9 positions match TRBD2. CDR1 and CDR2 (germline): KGHSH, LQKENI. The CDR3 totals 19 residues. V was clipped by 1 base and J by 0 bases; unmatched bases: 9. The CDR3 coding sequence is TGTGCCAGCTCACCACTCGGAGGTAGCGGGGGATCGAACACCGGGGAGCTGTTTTTT. Protein sequence: CASSPLGGSGGSNTGELFF. Full variable domain (missing parts from reference TRBV18 and TRBJ2-2): NAGVMQNPRHLVRRRGQEARLRCSPMKGHSHVYWYRQLPEEGLKFMVYLQKENIIDESGMPKERFSAEFPKEGPSILRIQQVVRGDSAAYFCASSPLGGSGGSNTGELFFGEGSRLTVL.

V usage is TRBV6-2 or TRBV6-3 and J usage is TRBJ1-2; 12 bases match TRBD1. This CDR3 has 15 residues. Trimming took 6 bases from V and 4 from J; bases not matched to a gene: 6. In germline, CDR1 is MNHEY, CDR2 SVGEGT. The CDR3 nucleotides are TGTGCCAGCAGCCGGGGACAGGGGGCATCCTATGGCTACACCTTC. As protein: CASSRGQGASYGYTF.